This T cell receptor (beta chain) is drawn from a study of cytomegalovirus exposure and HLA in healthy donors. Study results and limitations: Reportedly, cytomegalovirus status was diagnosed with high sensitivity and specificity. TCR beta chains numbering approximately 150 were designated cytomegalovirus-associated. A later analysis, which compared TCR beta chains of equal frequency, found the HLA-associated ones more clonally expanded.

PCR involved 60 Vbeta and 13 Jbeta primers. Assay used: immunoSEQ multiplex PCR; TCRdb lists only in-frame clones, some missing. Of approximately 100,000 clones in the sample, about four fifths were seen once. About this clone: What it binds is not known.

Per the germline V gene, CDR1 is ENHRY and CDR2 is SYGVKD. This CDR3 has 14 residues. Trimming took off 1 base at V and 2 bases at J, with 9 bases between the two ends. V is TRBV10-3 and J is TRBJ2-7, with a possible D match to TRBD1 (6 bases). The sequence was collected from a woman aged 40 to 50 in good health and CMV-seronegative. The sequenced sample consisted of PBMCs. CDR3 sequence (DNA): TGTGCCATCAGTGAGTTTAGGACAGCCTACGAGCAGTACTTC. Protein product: CAISEFRTAYEQYF.